Each of the 30 T cell receptor beta chains below was sequenced from the same sample in a study of blood T cell repertoires in COVID-19 (dated by TCRdb to between 2020 and 2021). The library was produced with the immunoSEQ multiplex PCR assay. TCRdb holds this immuneACCESS table with in-frame rearrangements only. Some clones are missing; in checked studies, unresolved V genes explain under half, and the rest has no known cause. The sample yields about 250,000 clones; roughly 85% were counted once. The top ten clonotypes cover about 9.3% of the sample. Sequencing used PBMCs or T cells enriched from blood (not recorded which). The origin of the receptors is a woman between 50 and 59 years old with acute COVID-19.

This clone came up a few times. The chain carries TRBV2 and TRBJ1-6, with TRBD1 matching over 10 bases. Germline CDR1 reads SNHLY; CDR2 reads FYNNEI. The CDR3 has 16 residues. Trimming at V came to 0 bases and at J to 10 bases, leaving 6 bases not matched to a gene. CDR3 DNA: TGTGCCAGCAGTGAAGCTAGGGGACAGGGGATGTCACCCCTCCACTTT. It yields the protein CASSEARGQGMSPLHF.

The V and J genes are TRBV11-2 and TRBJ2-5, with D possibly TRBD2 on 5 matching bases. V was trimmed by 2 bases and J by 9 bases, leaving 7 bases between them. Germline assignment: CDR1 SGHAT and CDR2 FQNNGV. CDR3 size: 11 residues. Here the CDR3 DNA reads TGTGCCAGCAGCTTAATCGGGGCCCAGTACTTC. It yields the protein CASSLIGAQYF.

This sequence joins TRBV7-8 and TRBJ1-5, with a tentative D call TRBD1 (5 bases). Germline CDR1 reads SGHVS; CDR2 reads FQNEAQ. This CDR3 is 14 amino acids long. The V end was cut by 3 bases, the J end by 5 bases, with 11 bases between. The CDR3, as DNA: TGTGCCAGCAGCTTGGGGCAGGGCCATCAGCCCCAGCATTTT. As protein: CASSLGQGHQPQHF.

In this sample, this clone turned up a few times. V and J are TRBV5-1 and TRBJ1-1, with 9 bases aligning to TRBD1. V trimming: 3 bases; J trimming: 4 bases; junction bases outside the gene matches: 4. The CDR3 is made up of 14 amino acids. Germline V CDR1 and CDR2: SGHRS, YFSETQ. The CDR3 loop reads CASSWMTGGTEAFF. As DNA, the CDR3 is TGCGCCAGCAGCTGGATGACAGGGGGCACTGAAGCTTTCTTT. Supplemented by reference TRBV5-1 and TRBJ1-1, the full variable domain reads KAGVTQTPRYLIKTRGQQVTLSCSPISGHRSVSWYQQTPGQGLQFLFEYFSETQRNKGNFPGRFSGRQFSNSRSEMNVSTLELGDSALYLCASSWMTGGTEAFFGQGTRLTVV.

The chain uses TRBV13 and TRBJ1-2, with 8 bases lining up with TRBD1. The V gene's germline CDR1 is PRHDT and CDR2 FYEKMQ (reference sequence). J lost 4 bases, V lost 4 bases, and 5 bases had no gene match. The CDR3 consists of 14 residues. Here the CDR3 DNA reads TGTGCCAGCAGCTCGCGGACAGGGCCCTATGGCTACACCTTC. Its translation is CASSSRTGPYGYTF.

The chain has TRBV7-2 and TRBJ1-4, with no clear D. V dropped 1 base and J dropped 3 bases, with 6 bases sitting between them. The CDR3 has 14 amino acids. The V gene's germline CDR1 is SGHTA and CDR2 FQGNSA. For the CDR3, the DNA is TGTGCCAGCAGCTTAGACCAGGCTAATGAAAAACTGTTTTTT. Translated: CASSLDQANEKLFF.

J is TRBJ1-5 and V is TRBV5-6; D not resolved. The V and J ends lost 4 bases and 1 base respectively, with 12 bases between them. From germline, CDR1 is SGHDT and CDR2 YYEEEE. The CDR3 runs 15 residues. CDR3 coding DNA: TGTGCCAGCAGCCCCGGCGGCTGGAGCAATCAGCCCCAGCATTTT. It specifies CASSPGGWSNQPQHF.

This clone is a singleton in its sample. The chain couples TRBV5-1 to TRBJ1-2, with a tentative D call TRBD1 (5 bases). Trimming left V 4 bases short and J 11 bases short, with 15 bases between. This CDR3 region has 12 residues. From germline, CDR1 is SGHRS and CDR2 YFSETQ. The DNA of the CDR3 is TGCGCCAGCAGCACGGGCAGGGTAGATTACACCTTC. As protein: CASSTGRVDYTF.

This chain uses TRBV29-1 with TRBJ2-1; possibly TRBD2 for D (6 bases). The germline gives CDR1 SQVTM, CDR2 ANQGSEA. With 0 bases removed from V and 10 bases from J, the gap between germline ends came to 13 bases. The CDR3 consists of 13 residues. CDR3 protein: CSVEDLGSQEQFF. The CDR3, as DNA: TGCAGCGTTGAAGATCTCGGGAGTCAGGAGCAGTTCTTC.

CDR3 DNA: TGTGCCAGCAGGTCGAGGGTCCTAGCTGAAGCTTTCTTT. It translates to CASRSRVLAEAFF. The chain combines TRBV2 with TRBJ1-1; D not resolved. The germline V gene encodes CDR1 SNHLY and CDR2 FYNNEI. This CDR3 has 13 residues. Between the trimmed V and J ends, which lost 6 bases and 6 bases, there was a span of 14 bases.

Notes on this clone: A read error may explain this, as a much larger clone is one base away. The sample contains more than one DNA sequence encoding this CDR3. The chain links TRBV9 to TRBJ2-2, with 9 bases that match TRBD2. The germline V gene encodes CDR1 SGDLS and CDR2 YYNGEE. This CDR3 region has 17 residues. CDR3 protein: CASRVAAGGPSSGELFF. CDR3 sequence (DNA): TGCGCCAGCCGCGTCGCGGCGGGGGGGCCTAGTTCCGGGGAGCTGTTTTTT.

The chain links TRBV6-1 to TRBJ2-7; perhaps TRBD1 as D (6 bases). The CDR3 loop spans 14 amino acids. The germline V gene encodes CDR1 MNHNS and CDR2 SASEGT. With 5 bases removed from V and 6 bases from J, the gap between germline ends came to 17 bases. The CDR3 protein is CASSRSGESAEQYF. CDR3 nucleotide sequence: TGTGCCAGCAGTCGGTCAGGGGAGTCAGCCGAGCAGTACTTC.

The chain is built from TRBV11-2 and TRBJ2-7; a possible D gene is TRBD2 (7 bases). V gave up 5 bases and J gave up 0 bases, with 14 bases separating them. This CDR3 has 15 residues. Germline V gives CDR1 SGHAT, CDR2 FQNNGV. Here the CDR3 reads CASSTGGEGSYEQYF. CDR3 bases: TGTGCCAGCAGCACGGGGGGCGAGGGCTCCTACGAGCAGTACTTC.

The chain recombines TRBV5-4 with TRBJ1-1, with a possible D match to TRBD1 (5 bases). CDR3 length: 15 amino acids. Germline CDR1 SGHNT, CDR2 YYREEE (reference sequence). V gave up 2 bases and J gave up 4 bases, with 15 bases separating them. The CDR3 bases are TGTGCCAGCAGCTTTCCGAGCAGGGAGGTCACTGAAGCTTTCTTT. It specifies CASSFPSREVTEAFF.

This clone appeared a single time. The CDR3 DNA sequence: TGTGCCAGCAGCTTGGCAGGCGGGAGCTCCTATAATTCACCCCTCCACTTT. The encoded protein is CASSLAGGSSYNSPLHF. The rearrangement links TRBV5-4 to TRBJ1-6; D is ambiguous. The V and J ends lost 0 bases and 0 bases respectively, with 10 bases between them. Germline V gene lookup returns CDR1 SGHNT and CDR2 YYREEE (reference sequence). The CDR3 has 17 residues.

The chain carries TRBV7-2 and TRBJ2-7; the match to TRBD1 covers 9 bases. Germline V gene lookup returns CDR1 SGHTA and CDR2 FQGNSA. There are 16 residues in the CDR3. With 4 bases clipped from V and 4 bases from J, the junction kept 11 bases outside the gene matches. The CDR3 here is CASSSRDRDGLYEQYF. The CDR3 bases are TGTGCCAGCAGCTCCCGGGACAGGGATGGACTTTACGAGCAGTACTTC.

This rearrangement joins TRBV7-2 to TRBJ2-3; 11 nucleotides match TRBD2. The V gene's germline CDR1 is SGHTA and CDR2 FQGNSA. The V and J ends lost 3 bases and 0 bases, in that order; junction bases with no gene match: 11. The length of the CDR3 is 19 residues. CDR3 nucleotides: TGTGCCAGCAGCTTTGTGGCTAGCGGGGGGCAGACTAGCACAGATACGCAGTATTTT. Translating it yields CASSFVASGGQTSTDTQYF.

This CDR3 reads CASSLSPTGKGEKLFF. The CDR3, as DNA: TGTGCCAGCAGCCTCTCTCCGACAGGGAAAGGGGAAAAACTGTTTTTT. The V gene is TRBV6-6, the J gene TRBJ1-4, with 7 nucleotides matching TRBD1. Germline values: CDR1 MNHNY, CDR2 SVGAGI (reference sequence). The CDR3 contains 16 residues. Germline trimming cut 6 bases from V and 8 bases from J; bases unmatched to any gene: 15.

The chain has TRBV3-1 (or the pseudogene TRBV3-2) and TRBJ2-2; 14 bases match TRBD2. In germline, CDR1 is LGHDT, CDR2 YNNKEL (reference sequence). J lost 7 bases, V lost 5 bases, and 9 bases had no gene match. The CDR3 consists of 17 residues. The CDR3 region is CASSGLAGGQGIGELFF. CDR3 nucleotide sequence: TGTGCCAGCAGCGGACTAGCGGGGGGCCAGGGGATCGGGGAGCTGTTTTTT.

This chain links TRBV5-6 with TRBJ2-7; 11 bases agree with TRBD1. The junction had 8 bases not matched to a gene; V was cut back by 3 bases and J by 6 bases. Germline CDR1 and CDR2: SGHDT and YYEEEE. The length of the CDR3 is 15 residues. The DNA for the CDR3 is TGTGCCAGCAGCTCGAGGGGGACAGGGGGTCTCGAGCAGTACTTC. Its protein product is CASSSRGTGGLEQYF.

The rearrangement links TRBV9 to TRBJ1-1; possibly TRBD1 for D (6 bases). The V end lost 3 bases, the J end lost 4 bases, and 10 bases lay between the germline ends. The germline V gene encodes CDR1 SGDLS and CDR2 YYNGEE. The CDR3 is made up of 13 amino acids. CDR3 sequence reads: CASSEGQITEAFF. The CDR3, as DNA: TGTGCCAGCAGCGAAGGACAGATCACTGAAGCTTTCTTT.

This chain links TRBV6-2 or TRBV6-3 with TRBJ1-5, with 8 bases matching TRBD1. Germline-derived CDR1 and CDR2 are MNHEY and SVGEGT. The CDR3 covers 15 residues. V gave up 4 bases and J gave up 3 bases; unmatched junction bases: 5. In DNA, the CDR3 is TGTGCCAGCAGTTCGATGGACAGGGTCAATCAGCCCCAGCATTTT. Amino acids: CASSSMDRVNQPQHF.

This clone was counted a few times. V gene TRBV2 combines with J gene TRBJ2-7; 7 bases line up with TRBD1. The V segment lost 4 bases and the J segment 4 bases; nucleotides outside the gene matches: 7. The CDR3 runs to 14 residues. Germline V gene data show CDR1 as SNHLY and CDR2 as FYNNEI. In nucleotides, the CDR3 is TGTGCCAGCAGTGCAAGGACAGGTATATACGAGCAGTACTTC. This gives the protein CASSARTGIYEQYF.

This rearrangement joins TRBV6-4 to TRBJ2-1; 12 bases match TRBD2. Germline lookup yields CDR1 MRHNA and CDR2 SNTAGT. The CDR3 has 16 residues. V gave up 3 bases and J gave up 8 bases; unmatched junction bases: 8. In DNA, the CDR3 is TGTGCCAGCAGTGAATGGGCTAGCGGGGGGGCAGATGAGCAGTTCTTC. This codes for CASSEWASGGADEQFF.

The J gene is TRBJ2-6, the V gene TRBV24-1; a weak D match, TRBD1 (5 bases). Looked up from germline, CDR1 is KGHDR and CDR2 is SFDVKD. The length of the CDR3 is 18 residues. Trimming removed 8 bases at V and 0 bases at J, with 19 bases between. The CDR3 loop is CATTNSGDRSSGANVLTF. CDR3 coding DNA: TGTGCCACCACCAACTCAGGTGACAGATCCTCTGGGGCCAACGTCCTGACTTTC.

CDR3 DNA: TGCGCCAGCAGCCTGGCTGGCAAACCTAATGAAAAACTGTTTTTT. Translation: CASSLAGKPNEKLFF. V is TRBV5-1 and J is TRBJ1-4; no clear D gene. This CDR3 comprises 15 residues. Per the germline V gene, CDR1 is SGHRS and CDR2 is YFSETQ. The V and J ends lost 4 bases and 3 bases respectively, with 13 bases between them. Together with reference TRBV5-1 and TRBJ1-4, the CDR3 gives the full variable domain: KAGVTQTPRYLIKTRGQQVTLSCSPISGHRSVSWYQQTPGQGLQFLFEYFSETQRNKGNFPGRFSGRQFSNSRSEMNVSTLELGDSALYLCASSLAGKPNEKLFFGSGTQLSVL.

This rearrangement joins TRBV19 to TRBJ1-2; perhaps TRBD1 as D (6 bases). Germline V CDR1 and CDR2: LNHDA, SQIVND (reference sequence). The V end lost 7 bases, the J end lost 13 bases, and 19 bases lay between the germline ends. CDR3 length: 12 residues. CDR3 in amino acids: CASKEQGQGCTF. CDR3 DNA: TGTGCCAGTAAGGAACAGGGCCAGGGATGCACCTTC.

The rearrangement joins TRBV4-3 to TRBJ1-2; 7 nucleotides agree with TRBD1. Germline CDR1 is LGHNA and CDR2 is YSLEER. The CDR3 covers 13 residues. J lost 7 bases, V lost 3 bases, and 5 bases had no gene match. The CDR3 spells CASSHKTGFGYTF. CDR3 nucleotide sequence: TGCGCCAGCAGCCACAAGACAGGGTTTGGCTACACCTTC.

The chain recombines TRBV6-2 or TRBV6-3 with TRBJ1-6; 10 bases align to TRBD1. CDR1 is MNHEY, CDR2 SVGEGT, per germline. CDR3 size: 14 residues. J was trimmed by 9 bases and V by 6 bases; bases with no gene match: 5. CDR3 sequence reads: CASSPDRGFSPLHF. Written as DNA, the CDR3 is TGTGCCAGCAGCCCGGACAGGGGGTTTTCACCCCTCCACTTT.

The V call is TRBV15, the J call TRBJ2-2, with TRBD1 matching 7 bases. The CDR3 spans 15 residues. V lost 3 bases and J lost 6; bases outside the gene matches: 7. Germline V lookup: CDR1 LNHNV, CDR2 YYDKDF (reference sequence). The CDR3 bases are TGTGCCACCAGCAGTTACCATACAGGGGCCGGGGAGCTGTTTTTT. It translates to CATSSYHTGAGELFF.